This entry lists 21 T cell receptor beta chains sequenced from one sample in a study of shared clonotypes between healthy human individuals (dated by TCRdb to 2018 to 2020). Library method: the immunoSEQ multiplex PCR assay. Here the immuneACCESS table is served through TCRdb, limited to in-frame sequences with V and J called. Missing clones are a known gap in these copies; in checked studies unresolved V genes cover under half, and the rest lacks a known reason. In this sample the table shows around 440,000 clones, approximately 80% of which occur a single time. 12% of the sample is held by the ten biggest clonotypes. Sample: PBMCs. These receptors came from a middle-aged woman in good health. Some clones in this sample may be carry-over from other donors' samples.

The chain links TRBV7-2 to TRBJ2-7, with a tentative D call TRBD2 (7 bases). The CDR3 extends over 16 amino acids. From germline, CDR1 is SGHTA and CDR2 FQGNSA. The V end was cut by 1 base, the J end by 0 bases, with 13 bases between. The CDR3 spells CASSLVGGGGSYEQYF. The CDR3 nucleotides read TGTGCCAGCAGCTTAGTGGGGGGAGGGGGCTCCTACGAGCAGTACTTC. Using reference TRBV7-2 and TRBJ2-7 for the parts outside the CDR3, the full variable domain is GAGVSQSPSNKVTEKGKDVELRCDPISGHTALYWYRQSLGQGLEFLIYFQGNSAPDKSGLPSDRFSAERTGGSVSTLTIQRTQQEDSAVYLCASSLVGGGGSYEQYFGPGTRLTVT.

The rearrangement links TRBV4-1 to TRBJ2-5; 10 bases are shared with TRBD1. The CDR3 extends over 15 amino acids. Germline-derived CDR1 and CDR2 are MGHRA and YSYEKL. The ends lost 3 bases at V and 2 bases at J; junction bases unmatched: 3. The CDR3 here is CASSQMGQGQETQYF. The CDR3 DNA follows: TGCGCCAGCAGCCAGATGGGACAGGGGCAAGAGACCCAGTACTTC.

Note on this clone: A far larger clone is a single base away, which makes a read error likely. The sample holds other DNA sequences that translate to the same CDR3. The V call is TRBV7-2, the J call TRBJ2-3, with D unresolved. V lost 1 base, J lost 6 bases, and 5 bases lay in between. This CDR3 is 12 amino acids long. Germline CDR1 SGHTA, CDR2 FQGNSA. CDR3 residues: CASSLGTDTQYF. In DNA, the CDR3 is TGTGCCAGCAGCTTAGGTACTGATACGCAGTATTTT.

This chain connects TRBV25-1 to TRBJ2-6; tentative D call: TRBD1 (6 bases). This CDR3 spans 18 amino acids. CDR1 and CDR2 from the germline V gene are MGHDK and SYGVNS. V lost 4 bases and J lost 0, with 16 bases in between. This chain's CDR3 is CASSGLSGAVSGANVLTF. The CDR3 DNA sequence: TGTGCCAGCAGTGGGCTCTCAGGGGCGGTCTCTGGGGCCAACGTCCTGACTTTC.

V is TRBV19 and J is TRBJ2-7; TRBD2 might be the D (6 bases). Germline V gene lookup returns CDR1 LNHDA and CDR2 SQIVND (reference sequence). V lost 1 base, J lost 3 bases, and 10 bases lay in between. This CDR3 spans 14 amino acids. CDR3 in amino acids: CASSIGGGSYEQYF. Here the CDR3 DNA reads TGTGCCAGTAGTATAGGTGGGGGGAGCTACGAGCAGTACTTC.

Worth noting for this clone: A read error likely explains this, since a far larger clone differs by one base. J is TRBJ2-7 and V is TRBV6-5; possible D gene TRBD1, 6 bases. The CDR3 is 13 residues long. Germline CDR1 and CDR2: MNHEY and SVGAGI. CDR3 loop: CDSSTGGRNEQYF. The CDR3, as DNA: TGTGACAGCAGTACTGGGGGCCGGAACGAGCAGTACTTC.

The chain has TRBV30 and TRBJ1-5, with TRBD1 matching 12 bases. CDR1 and CDR2 from the germline V gene are GTSNPN and SVGIG (reference sequence). The V and J ends lost 3 bases and 6 bases, in that order; junction bases with no gene match: 6. This CDR3 contains 15 residues. The CDR3 coding sequence is TGTGCCTGGAGCCCCCGGGACAGGGGGCTTCAGCCCCAGCATTTT. Amino acid sequence: CAWSPRDRGLQPQHF.

As regards this clone: A clone one base away is much larger, so this may be a read error. This CDR3 is also generated by other DNA sequences in the sample. V and J are TRBV25-1 and TRBJ1-1; TRBD1 is a possible D gene (5 bases). Germline loops: CDR1 MGHDK, CDR2 SYGVNS. This CDR3 has 14 residues. CDR3 sequence (DNA): TGCGCCAGCAGTGAAGGGGATCGGAAGACTGAAGCTTTCTTT. This encodes CASSEGDRKTEAFF.

The chain couples TRBV11-2 to TRBJ2-7, with 10 bases that match TRBD2. The junction had 5 bases not matched to a gene; V was cut back by 5 bases and J by 4 bases. CDR3 length: 14 residues. Germline V gives CDR1 SGHAT, CDR2 FQNNGV. CDR3 coding DNA: TGTGCCAGCAGCCCACTAGCGGGGCTATACGAGCAGTACTTC. Translating it yields CASSPLAGLYEQYF.

As to this clone: This sample includes further DNA sequences coding for the same CDR3. This chain links TRBV7-8 with TRBJ1-1; no clear D. Germline CDR1 is SGHVS and CDR2 is FQNEAQ. The ends were cut back, 2 bases at V and 1 base at J, with 5 bases in the middle. This CDR3 spans 13 amino acids. For the CDR3, the DNA is TGTGCCAGCAGCTTACGGCCGAACACTGAAGCTTTCTTT. Amino acid sequence: CASSLRPNTEAFF.

The CDR3: CASSLEGGPLHF. Written as DNA, the CDR3 is TGCGCCAGCAGCTTGGAAGGGGGACCCCTCCACTTT. The chain carries TRBV5-1 and TRBJ1-6, with a tentative D call TRBD1 (6 bases). Looked up from germline, CDR1 is SGHRS and CDR2 is YFSETQ. Trimming took 0 bases from V and 12 from J, leaving 7 bases between them. The CDR3 loop spans 12 amino acids.

This clone was found many times. The chain couples TRBV28 to TRBJ2-7; D remains ambiguous. Germline values: CDR1 MDHEN, CDR2 SYDVKM. The CDR3 length is 12 residues. Trimming took off 3 bases at V and 4 bases at J, with 7 bases between the two ends. CDR3 region: CASSFGEYEQYF. In nucleotides, the CDR3 is TGTGCCAGCAGTTTCGGAGAGTACGAGCAGTACTTC.

The chain combines TRBV25-1 with TRBJ2-5; TRBD2 matches at 7 bases. CDR1 is MGHDK, CDR2 SYGVNS, per germline. V was clipped by 5 bases and J by 7 bases; unmatched bases: 10. The CDR3 length is 14 residues. CDR3 region: CASSPRLAESTQYF. CDR3 in DNA: TGTGCCAGCAGTCCCAGACTAGCCGAGTCGACCCAGTACTTC.

This clone was picked up a small number of times. The chain couples TRBV30 to TRBJ1-1; D is uncertain. CDR1 GTSNPN and CDR2 SVGIG come from the germline V gene (reference sequence). There are 11 residues in the CDR3. Trimming removed 5 bases from V and 3 bases from J, with 7 bases in between. The CDR3 sequence is CAWYDYTEAFF. CDR3 nucleotides: TGTGCCTGGTACGACTACACTGAAGCTTTCTTT.

A word on this clone: It differs at one base from a far larger clone, so likely a read error. The V gene is TRBV4-3, the J gene TRBJ2-3; a weak D match, TRBD2 (5 bases). Germline CDR1 LGHNA, CDR2 YSLEER. The V gene lost 1 base and the J gene lost 4 bases, with 15 bases spanning the gap. The CDR3 has 16 amino acids. This CDR3 is CASSQVVGSAADTQYF. The CDR3 nucleotides read TGCGCCAGCAGCCAAGTAGTAGGTAGCGCGGCAGATACGCAGTATTTT.

The rearrangement uses TRBV4-3 and TRBJ2-7; 7 nucleotides line up with TRBD2. There are 16 residues in the CDR3. CDR1 is LGHNA and CDR2 is YSLEER in the germline V gene. V was pared by 0 bases and J by 4 bases, with 9 bases of the junction left unmatched. CDR3 nucleotide sequence: TGCGCCAGCAGCCAAGATATTGGACTAGTAACATACGAGCAGTACTTC. Encoded protein: CASSQDIGLVTYEQYF.

This clone was recorded many times. This chain uses TRBV12-5 with TRBJ1-5; D is possibly TRBD1 (5 bases). CDR1 is LGHNT, CDR2 FRNRAP, per germline. V was cut by 5 bases and J by 2 bases, with 16 bases left in between. CDR3 length: 16 amino acids. CDR3 in DNA: TGTGCTAGTGGTATCTCGGGATTAGGGGGCAATCAGCCCCAGCATTTT. It codes for CASGISGLGGNQPQHF.

The rearrangement links TRBV5-8 to TRBJ2-7, with TRBD2 matching over 7 bases. The CDR3 has 14 residues. The V gene end was trimmed by 5 bases and the J gene end by 2 bases; junction bases not matched to a gene: 7. The germline CDR1 and CDR2 sequences are SGHTS and YDEGEE. CDR3 residues: CASSTSDNPYEQYF. DNA of the CDR3: TGTGCCAGCAGTACTAGCGATAACCCCTACGAGCAGTACTTC.

The rearrangement joins TRBV27 to TRBJ1-5; 8 bases map to TRBD1. This CDR3 is 15 amino acids long. The V segment lost 5 bases and the J segment 1 base; nucleotides outside the gene matches: 4. Germline values: CDR1 MNHEY, CDR2 SMNVEV (reference sequence). In DNA form, the CDR3 reads TGTGCCAGCAGTGGACAGGGTTCAAGCAATCAGCCCCAGCATTTT. This codes for CASSGQGSSNQPQHF.

The V call is TRBV2, the J call TRBJ2-3; D not certain. In germline, CDR1 is SNHLY, CDR2 FYNNEI. V was clipped by 5 bases and J by 2 bases, with 14 bases between them. This CDR3 has 15 residues. The CDR3 reads CASSPIPIPTDTQYF. In nucleotides, the CDR3 is TGTGCCAGCAGTCCTATACCAATACCCACAGATACGCAGTATTTT.

CDR3 bases: TGTGCCAGCAGCGTCAGCGGGATAGCCTACAATGAGCAGTTCTTC. This encodes CASSVSGIAYNEQFF. V is TRBV9 and J is TRBJ2-1, with 7 bases lining up with TRBD2. The V and J ends lost 2 bases and 2 bases, in that order; junction bases with no gene match: 4. The length of the CDR3 is 15 residues. Germline CDR1 is SGDLS and CDR2 is YYNGEE.